This entry is about one TCR beta chain. What it binds is unknown. All of the donors were Caucasians in good health. J was trimmed by 6 bases and V by 7 bases; bases with no gene match: 7. This CDR3 region has 13 residues. The germline CDR1 and CDR2 sequences are SGHRS and YFSETQ. The sample originates from a study of identical twins. Study-wide findings and caveats: Out-of-frame alpha sequences shared by twins were enriched for low generation probability. Cross-sectional statistics underpinned the conclusions; the same donors were not followed.

TCRdb recomputed calls from the 5' RACE reads with MiXCR, one row per CDR3 protein. The top ten clones hold about 0.91% of a sample with 400,000 to 650,000 distinct CDR3 sequences, less than 25% of them seen once. The same data also contributed to another study, on T cells expressing NK-cell markers. That study reports: In more than five donors, dominant CD3+CD56+NKG2C+ clones formed roughly 1.0-7.5% of CD8+ cells.

This chain joins TRBV5-1 and TRBJ1-2; 9 bases are shared with TRBD1. Sequencing was carried out using CD4+ T cells sorted from blood. This receptor was taken from a woman in her late teens or twenties in good health. CDR3 DNA sequence: TGCGCCAGCCGAACAGGGGGCGTACATGGCTACACCTTC. Translating gives CASRTGGVHGYTF.